A single sample gave rise to the 18 T cell receptor beta chains below, sequenced in a study of CD8 T cells in ankylosing spondylitis. From the 5' RACE reads, TCRdb called clonotypes with MiXCR, one entry per CDR3 protein. Among roughly 91,000 distinct CDR3 sequences listed, roughly 8% were seen once. The sample comprised blood, either unsorted or a sorted T cell fraction (not recorded which). The receptors come from a male donor with ankylosing spondylitis or in good health (not recorded which).

This clonotype has at least ten counts. This chain connects TRBV27 to TRBJ1-1, with D unclear. The germline V and J ends were trimmed by 0 bases and 5 bases, with 10 bases remaining between them. CDR3 length equals 14 residues. The germline gives CDR1 MNHEY, CDR2 SMNVEV (reference sequence). CDR3 region: CASSLSRARTEAFF. The CDR3 coding sequence is TGTGCCAGCAGTTTATCCCGGGCCCGGACTGAAGCTTTCTTT.

This clonotype has a count of ten or more. The rearrangement uses TRBV15 and TRBJ1-5; 7 bases align to TRBD1. V lost 4 bases and J lost 4; bases outside the gene matches: 7. This CDR3 is built from 15 residues. Germline CDR1 and CDR2: LNHNV and YYDKDF (reference sequence). CDR3 region: CATSTHGTDNQPQHF. CDR3 in DNA: TGTGCCACCAGCACCCACGGGACAGATAATCAGCCCCAGCATTTT.

This clonotype was detected ten times or more. The chain joins TRBV6-2 or TRBV6-3 to TRBJ2-1, with TRBD1 matching over 7 bases. V shed 5 bases, J shed 7 bases, and the junction held 14 bases outside the gene matches. The CDR3 sequence is 16 residues long. Germline CDR1 reads MNHEY; CDR2 reads SVGEGT. The CDR3 DNA reads as TGTGCCAGCAGTAGAACAGGGGCAAACGGACGGAATGAGCAGTTCTTC. Translated: CASSRTGANGRNEQFF.

The V gene is TRBV5-6, the J gene TRBJ2-2; 7 bases line up with TRBD1. Germline-derived CDR1 and CDR2 are SGHDT and YYEEEE. Trimming removed 3 bases from V and 4 bases from J; junction bases left unmatched: 9. This CDR3 comprises 16 residues. This CDR3 is CASSYQTGWGTGELFF. CDR3 nucleotides: TGTGCCAGCAGCTACCAGACAGGGTGGGGCACCGGGGAGCTGTTTTTT.

In its sample, this clonotype was seen a few times. The rearrangement links TRBV20-1 to TRBJ1-1; unclear D gene. The CDR3 loop spans 14 amino acids. The V end lost 0 bases, the J end lost 5 bases, and 13 bases lay between the germline ends. The germline V gene has CDR1 DFQATT and CDR2 SNEGSKA (reference sequence). The CDR3 nucleotides read TGCAGTGCTAGAGACGACCGGGTTAGAACTGAAGCTTTCTTT. Its translation: CSARDDRVRTEAFF.

This clonotype has ten or more counts. The chain recombines TRBV12-3 or TRBV12-4 with TRBJ2-2; the D is unclear. Trimming took off 3 bases at V and 5 bases at J, with 13 bases between the two ends. CDR3 length: 15 residues. CDR3: CASSFVRINTGELFF. CDR3 bases: TGTGCCAGCAGTTTTGTTCGGATTAATACCGGGGAGCTGTTTTTT.

The table lists this clonotype with many counts. In nucleotides, the CDR3 is TGCGCCAGCAGCATTGGGACTAGCCCCAGGGAGCAGTACTTC. It translates to CASSIGTSPREQYF. This chain uses TRBV5-1 with TRBJ2-7; 9 nucleotides align to TRBD2. After removal of 4 bases from V and 7 bases from J, the junction contained 9 bases not matched to a gene. Germline CDR1 SGHRS, CDR2 YFSETQ. This CDR3 has 14 amino acids. Full variable domain (outside the CDR3, taken from reference TRBV5-1 and TRBJ2-7): KAGVTQTPRYLIKTRGQQVTLSCSPISGHRSVSWYQQTPGQGLQFLFEYFSETQRNKGNFPGRFSGRQFSNSRSEMNVSTLELGDSALYLCASSIGTSPREQYFGPGTRLTVT.

This clonotype was picked up many times. The chain recombines TRBV20-1 with TRBJ2-3, with 14 bases that match TRBD2. The germline V gene has CDR1 DFQATT and CDR2 SNEGSKA (reference sequence). The CDR3 has 15 residues. V was clipped by 4 bases and J by 3 bases; unmatched bases: 3. The CDR3 sequence is CSATTSGRATDTQYF. CDR3 DNA: TGCAGTGCTACGACTAGCGGGAGGGCAACAGATACGCAGTATTTT.

V usage is TRBV27 and J usage is TRBJ1-2, with 9 nucleotides matching TRBD1. Trimming at V came to 5 bases and at J to 7 bases, leaving 5 bases not matched to a gene. Germline V lookup: CDR1 MNHEY, CDR2 SMNVEV (reference sequence). The length of the CDR3 is 13 residues. The CDR3 sequence: CASSLGQGSGYTF. The DNA for the CDR3 is TGTGCCAGCAGTCTCGGACAGGGGAGTGGCTACACCTTC.

There are many counts of this clonotype. The chain has TRBV14 and TRBJ1-2; D is undetermined. The V gene lost 5 bases and the J gene lost 4 bases, with 14 bases spanning the gap. CDR1 and CDR2 (germline): SGHDN, FVKESK. The CDR3 spans 14 residues. This chain's CDR3 is CASSTRTRGYGYTF. DNA for the CDR3: TGTGCCAGCAGCACCCGGACCCGGGGCTATGGCTACACCTTC.

CDR3: CASSLIGTGSPEQYF. CDR3 in DNA: TGTGCCAGCAGCTTAATCGGGACAGGTTCCCCCGAGCAGTACTTC. The V and J genes are TRBV7-2 and TRBJ2-7; 8 nucleotides match TRBD1. This CDR3 region has 15 residues. Germline CDR1 is SGHTA and CDR2 is FQGNSA. With 2 bases clipped from V and 6 bases from J, the junction kept 9 bases outside the gene matches.

V gene TRBV4-2 combines with J gene TRBJ1-1, with D unclear. The CDR3 spans 11 residues. Trimming shortened V by 4 bases and J by 7 bases, and 7 bases separated the two germline ends. Germline values: CDR1 LGHNA, CDR2 YNFKEQ. The CDR3 sequence: CASSRSGEAFF. Here the CDR3 DNA reads TGTGCCAGCAGCCGCTCCGGTGAAGCTTTCTTT.

In this sample, this clonotype turned up many times. The genes are TRBV29-1 and TRBJ2-1; D uncertain. Germline V gene lookup returns CDR1 SQVTM and CDR2 ANQGSEA. Trimming shortened V by 3 bases and J by 4 bases, and 10 bases separated the two germline ends. The CDR3 is 13 residues long. CDR3 coding DNA: TGCAGCGTTGATACAGCTGTTTACAATGAGCAGTTCTTC. Protein sequence: CSVDTAVYNEQFF.

A few counts support this clonotype. The rearrangement joins TRBV6-5 to TRBJ1-2; D is unresolved. The CDR3 spans 12 residues. From germline, CDR1 is MNHEY and CDR2 SVGAGI. Trimming removed 7 bases at V and 9 bases at J, with 15 bases between. CDR3 in amino acids: CASTLPGESYTF. The CDR3 nucleotides read TGTGCCAGCACCCTACCCGGAGAGAGCTACACCTTC.

This clonotype has a count of ten or more. V usage is TRBV24-1 and J usage is TRBJ2-3; no reliable D call. The V end was cut by 1 base, the J end by 6 bases, with 10 bases between. Germline V CDR1 and CDR2: KGHDR, SFDVKD. The CDR3 spans 14 residues. CDR3 DNA sequence: TGTGCCACCAGTGATTTCCCATTCTCGGATACGCAGTATTTT. Its protein product is CATSDFPFSDTQYF.

This clonotype showed up many times. The rearrangement joins TRBV4-3 to TRBJ1-2, with 7 bases aligning to TRBD1. The length of the CDR3 is 13 residues. V shed 4 bases, J shed 8 bases, and the junction held 7 bases outside the gene matches. Germline-derived CDR1 and CDR2 are LGHNA and YSLEER. CDR3 protein: CASSPSRDRGYTF. CDR3 sequence (DNA): TGCGCCAGCAGCCCGTCCCGGGACAGAGGCTACACCTTC.

This clonotype appeared many times. The genes are TRBV12-3 or TRBV12-4 and TRBJ2-1; no definite D call. The CDR3 spans 14 residues. V was cut by 5 bases and J by 0 bases, with 8 bases left in between. CDR3 coding DNA: TGTGCCAGCAGTCCCCATGGCTCCTACAATGAGCAGTTCTTC. As protein: CASSPHGSYNEQFF.

The rearrangement joins TRBV18 to TRBJ2-7, with a tentative D call TRBD2 (5 bases). Trimming cost V 5 bases and J 3 bases, with 20 bases left between them. The CDR3 loop spans 16 amino acids. In germline, CDR1 is KGHSH, CDR2 LQKENI. The CDR3 spells CASSGPGLVSNYEQYF. DNA of the CDR3: TGTGCCAGCTCAGGACCGGGATTAGTGTCCAACTACGAGCAGTACTTC.